The next 3 T cell receptor beta chains were all read from a single sample in a study of cytomegalovirus exposure and HLA in healthy donors. Both 60 Vbeta primers and 13 Jbeta primers went into the PCR. Sequencing was performed with immunoSEQ multiplex PCR; in TCRdb, only in-frame clones are kept and a portion is missing. The table lists 150,000 or so clones, around four fifths of them singletons, with 9% to 10% in the top ten. The source material was PBMCs. The receptors stem from a man aged 18 to 35 in good health and CMV-seropositive.

The CDR3 DNA sequence: TGTGCCAGCAGTCCAGTGGGCGGGGGTGCTGGGGCCAACGTCCTGACTTTC. It codes for CASSPVGGGAGANVLTF. The chain employs TRBV28 and TRBJ2-6, with TRBD2 matching over 7 bases. The CDR3 totals 17 residues. CDR1 is MDHEN, CDR2 SYDVKM, per germline. V was clipped by 5 bases and J by 2 bases; unmatched bases: 9.

This clone was detected only a few times. The chain uses TRBV5-6 and TRBJ1-4; possible D gene TRBD1, 6 bases. V was shortened by 1 base and J by 11 bases, with 15 bases between the two germline ends. The CDR3 runs to 14 residues. The germline CDR1 and CDR2 sequences are SGHDT and YYEEEE. The CDR3, as DNA: TGTGCCAGCAGCTTGCCCGATTACAGGGCCAAACTGTTTTTT. Translation gives CASSLPDYRAKLFF.

The chain couples TRBV27 to TRBJ2-1, with TRBD2 as a possible D gene (6 bases). The germline V and J ends were trimmed by 6 bases and 0 bases, with 12 bases remaining between them. Germline CDR1 reads MNHEY; CDR2 reads SMNVEV (reference sequence). The CDR3 is 15 amino acids. This CDR3 is CASRSGGSSYNEQFF. In DNA, the CDR3 is TGTGCCAGCAGGAGTGGGGGGAGCTCCTACAATGAGCAGTTCTTC.